Listed here are 30 T cell receptor beta chains from one sample, sequenced in a study of OX40 agonist ivuxolimab in advanced cancers. This table comes from immunoSEQ multiplex PCR, and its TCRdb copy is limited to in-frame clones, with some not included. The sample includes tens of thousands of clones, 75% to 80% of them seen just once. Sample: CD4+ or CD8+ T cells sorted from blood, taken in a trial of the OX40 agonist ivuxolimab. These receptors all stem from an adult with an advanced solid tumor such as melanoma, head and neck, liver or kidney cancer.

The rearrangement joins TRBV27 to TRBJ1-2, with a weak D call TRBD1 (5 bases). Germline V gene sequence: CDR1 MNHEY, CDR2 SMNVEV (reference sequence). The CDR3 has 16 amino acids. Trimming took 2 bases from V and 2 from J, leaving 15 bases between them. Here the CDR3 DNA reads TGTGCCAGCAGTTTAATTAGGAGGGGAGGCAACTATGGCTACACCTTC. This encodes CASSLIRRGGNYGYTF.

The chain joins TRBV19 to TRBJ2-7, with TRBD2 matching over 10 bases. Germline V gene sequence: CDR1 LNHDA, CDR2 SQIVND (reference sequence). The CDR3 has 17 amino acids. J gave up 4 bases and V 5 bases, and 14 bases lay outside the gene matches. The CDR3 nucleotides read TGTGCCAGTAGTCCGGCGGGAGCGGGAGGGATCTTGTACGAGCAGTACTTC. Encoded protein: CASSPAGAGGILYEQYF.

This clone has more than one count but fewer than ten. The rearrangement uses TRBV2 and TRBJ2-7; possibly TRBD1 for D (6 bases). Per germline, CDR1 SNHLY and CDR2 FYNNEI. V dropped 6 bases and J dropped 2 bases, with 14 bases sitting between them. The CDR3 runs to 14 residues. CDR3 DNA: TGTGCCAGCAGACAGGGATTGGATACCTACGAGCAGTACTTC. Its protein product is CASRQGLDTYEQYF.

V usage is TRBV5-4 and J usage is TRBJ2-3; TRBD2 might be the D (5 bases). The V gene lost 0 bases and the J gene lost 4 bases, with 9 bases spanning the gap. The CDR3 runs 14 residues. Germline lookup yields CDR1 SGHNT and CDR2 YYREEE (reference sequence). The CDR3 DNA reads as TGTGCCAGCAGCTTGGATCTAGCCGCAGATACGCAGTATTTT. Its translation is CASSLDLAADTQYF.

V is TRBV5-6 and J is TRBJ1-3; D uncertain. CDR1 and CDR2 (germline): SGHDT, YYEEEE. With 0 bases removed from V and 3 bases from J, the gap between germline ends came to 7 bases. The CDR3 has 14 residues. The CDR3 sequence is CASSLERVGNTIYF. The CDR3 DNA reads TGTGCCAGCAGCTTGGAACGGGTTGGAAACACCATATATTTT.

The gene calls are TRBV5-1 and TRBJ1-2; D remains ambiguous. The germline V gene has CDR1 SGHRS and CDR2 YFSETQ. V lost 5 bases and J 4 bases, leaving 12 bases between the germline ends. The CDR3 contains 13 residues. The CDR3 loop reads CASRPSAPYGYTF. In nucleotides, the CDR3 is TGCGCCAGCAGGCCGTCCGCCCCCTATGGCTACACCTTC.

The chain uses TRBV28 and TRBJ2-5; 10 nucleotides agree with TRBD2. V lost 5 bases and J lost 1; bases outside the gene matches: 16. The CDR3 consists of 19 residues. Germline assignment: CDR1 MDHEN and CDR2 SYDVKM. CDR3 amino acids: CASSPWFSGRTSGQETQYF. The CDR3 region has the DNA TGTGCCAGCAGTCCCTGGTTTAGCGGGAGGACGTCCGGCCAAGAGACCCAGTACTTC.

The chain uses TRBV5-1 and TRBJ1-4, with unresolved D. Germline-derived CDR1 and CDR2 are SGHRS and YFSETQ. The CDR3 extends over 15 amino acids. V lost 0 bases, J lost 0 bases, and 6 bases lay in between. The CDR3, as DNA: TGCGCCAGCAGCTTGGATGGTACAACTAATGAAAAACTGTTTTTT. The encoded protein is CASSLDGTTNEKLFF.

The genes are TRBV6-5 and TRBJ2-7; 14 bases match TRBD2. The CDR3 has 15 amino acids. CDR1 and CDR2 (germline): MNHEY, SVGAGI. After removal of 5 bases from V and 5 bases from J, the junction contained 5 bases not matched to a gene. The CDR3 is CASSAGTSGRHEQYF. As DNA, the CDR3 is TGTGCCAGCAGTGCCGGGACTAGCGGGAGACACGAGCAGTACTTC.

The J gene is TRBJ2-7, the V gene TRBV5-4, with D perhaps TRBD1 (5 bases). The V gene's germline CDR1 is SGHNT and CDR2 YYREEE (reference sequence). V gave up 0 bases and J gave up 5 bases, with 15 bases separating them. The CDR3 runs to 15 residues. CDR3 in amino acids: CASSLVGQGRNEQYF. The CDR3 region has the DNA TGTGCCAGCAGCTTGGTTGGGCAGGGTAGGAACGAGCAGTACTTC. Full variable domain (missing parts from reference TRBV5-4 and TRBJ2-7): ETGVTQSPTHLIKTRGQQVTLRCSSQSGHNTVSWYQQALGQGPQFIFQYYREEENGRGNFPPRFSGLQFPNYSSELNVNALELDDSALYLCASSLVGQGRNEQYFGPGTRLTVT.

The CDR3 DNA reads TGCGCCAGCAGCTTGGCCAGAACTAGCGGACGAGAAGAGACCCAGTACTTC. Protein product: CASSLARTSGREETQYF. The chain uses TRBV5-1 and TRBJ2-5, with 8 nucleotides matching TRBD2. This CDR3 is built from 17 residues. The V gene end was trimmed by 0 bases and the J gene end by 3 bases; junction bases not matched to a gene: 10. Per germline, CDR1 SGHRS and CDR2 YFSETQ.

V usage is TRBV18 and J usage is TRBJ2-5, with D tentatively TRBD1 (6 bases). CDR1 and CDR2 (germline): KGHSH, LQKENI. V dropped 2 bases and J dropped 2 bases, with 12 bases sitting between them. CDR3 length equals 15 residues. The CDR3 reads CASSPLAGAQETQYF. Written as DNA, the CDR3 is TGTGCCAGCTCACCATTGGCAGGGGCTCAAGAGACCCAGTACTTC.

This clone occurred once. The CDR3 DNA follows: TGTGCCAGTAGTATACCAGGGGCTTACACTGAAGCTTTCTTT. It translates to CASSIPGAYTEAFF. The gene calls are TRBV19 and TRBJ1-1; D is perhaps TRBD1 (6 bases). V lost 2 bases and J 3 bases, leaving 10 bases between the germline ends. The CDR3 extends over 14 amino acids. The germline V gene encodes CDR1 LNHDA and CDR2 SQIVND (reference sequence).

The CDR3 is CASSLAPGGPGEQYF. The CDR3 DNA follows: TGCGCCAGCAGCTTGGCCCCGGGAGGTCCAGGGGAGCAGTACTTC. The rearrangement uses TRBV5-1 and TRBJ2-7, with 7 bases matching TRBD2. Germline values: CDR1 SGHRS, CDR2 YFSETQ. This CDR3 comprises 15 residues. V shed 0 bases, J shed 7 bases, and the junction held 10 bases outside the gene matches.

This clone turned up a few times. J is TRBJ1-2 and V is TRBV25-1; the D gene is possibly TRBD1 (6 bases). The germline V gene has CDR1 MGHDK and CDR2 SYGVNS. The CDR3 runs 17 residues. Trimming removed 1 base at V and 0 bases at J, with 15 bases between. CDR3 loop: CASSELLGGGPNYGYTF. The CDR3 DNA reads TGTGCCAGCAGTGAATTGCTAGGGGGGGGTCCTAACTATGGCTACACCTTC.

The chain has TRBV28 and TRBJ2-3; D is perhaps TRBD2 (5 bases). Germline V gene sequence: CDR1 MDHEN, CDR2 SYDVKM. This CDR3 comprises 15 residues. With 2 bases removed from V and 3 bases from J, the gap between germline ends came to 12 bases. CDR3 loop: CASSLGGSMTDTQYF. CDR3 in DNA: TGTGCCAGCAGTTTAGGTGGGAGCATGACAGATACGCAGTATTTT.

The chain carries TRBV7-9 and TRBJ1-4; D ambiguous. The CDR3 consists of 14 residues. Per germline, CDR1 SEHNR and CDR2 FQNEAQ (reference sequence). With 5 bases removed from V and 8 bases from J, the gap between germline ends came to 15 bases. This CDR3 is CASSAPGHGEKLFF. The CDR3 DNA sequence: TGTGCCAGCAGCGCCCCGGGCCATGGGGAAAAACTGTTTTTT.

This clone turned up a few times. The genes are TRBV7-2 and TRBJ1-5; 7 positions agree with TRBD1. The germline gives CDR1 SGHTA, CDR2 FQGNSA. V shed 1 base, J shed 6 bases, and the junction held 6 bases outside the gene matches. CDR3 length: 15 residues. As DNA, the CDR3 is TGTGCCAGCAGCTTAGTTGTAGGGGGCACTCAGCCCCAGCATTTT. Encoded protein: CASSLVVGGTQPQHF.

The chain carries TRBV9 and TRBJ2-2; 10 bases map to TRBD1. CDR3 length: 16 amino acids. The germline gives CDR1 SGDLS, CDR2 YYNGEE. Trimming removed 0 bases from V and 5 bases from J; junction bases left unmatched: 4. DNA of the CDR3: TGTGCCAGCAGCGTAGGACCGGGACAGGGGACCGGGGAGCTGTTTTTT. Residues: CASSVGPGQGTGELFF.

The genes are TRBV27 and TRBJ1-2, with 8 bases identical to TRBD1. Germline assignment: CDR1 MNHEY and CDR2 SMNVEV (reference sequence). The CDR3 has 15 residues. The V gene end was trimmed by 3 bases and the J gene end by 6 bases; junction bases not matched to a gene: 9. CDR3 loop: CASSFGQGAQHGYTF. The CDR3 coding sequence is TGTGCCAGCAGTTTCGGTCAGGGGGCGCAGCATGGCTACACCTTC.

J is TRBJ2-7 and V is TRBV5-1; perhaps TRBD2 as D (6 bases). The CDR3 covers 13 residues. The germline V and J ends were trimmed by 5 bases and 4 bases, with 13 bases remaining between them. Per the germline V gene, CDR1 is SGHRS and CDR2 is YFSETQ. The DNA for the CDR3 is TGCGCCAGCAGTTGGGACTCCTTATACGAGCAGTACTTC. This encodes CASSWDSLYEQYF.

The rearrangement uses TRBV5-1 and TRBJ1-1; 9 positions match TRBD1. V lost 1 base and J lost 0; bases outside the gene matches: 4. Germline CDR1 SGHRS, CDR2 YFSETQ. This CDR3 comprises 16 residues. The CDR3 region has the DNA TGCGCCAGCAGCTTGAACAGGGGGCAATTGAACACTGAAGCTTTCTTT. The encoded protein is CASSLNRGQLNTEAFF.

The chain has TRBV2 and TRBJ2-7; D gene ambiguous. The CDR3 totals 14 residues. Germline lookup yields CDR1 SNHLY and CDR2 FYNNEI. Trimming left V 3 bases short and J 4 bases short, with 13 bases between. The CDR3 loop reads CASSDPRAPYEQYF. The DNA for the CDR3 is TGTGCCAGCAGTGACCCTAGGGCACCTTACGAGCAGTACTTC.

V usage is TRBV18 and J usage is TRBJ2-1; 13 bases fit TRBD2. The CDR3 runs 18 residues. The V segment lost 5 bases and the J segment 8 bases; nucleotides outside the gene matches: 15. Germline loops: CDR1 KGHSH, CDR2 LQKENI. CDR3 protein: CASSSAGGLAGEGYEQFF. CDR3 sequence (DNA): TGTGCCAGCTCATCGGCCGGTGGACTAGCGGGAGAGGGCTATGAGCAGTTCTTC.

This chain joins TRBV5-6 and TRBJ1-1, with D tentatively TRBD1 (5 bases). Deletions cut 1 base from V and 4 bases from J, with 8 bases between. The CDR3 length is 13 residues. Germline lookup yields CDR1 SGHDT and CDR2 YYEEEE. Here the CDR3 reads CASSLRGGTEAFF. CDR3 in DNA: TGTGCCAGCAGCTTGAGGGGTGGCACTGAAGCTTTCTTT.

This clone occurred a few times. The V gene is TRBV5-1, the J gene TRBJ2-3; TRBD1 aligns across 7 bases. CDR1 and CDR2 (germline): SGHRS, YFSETQ. The CDR3 length is 14 residues. The V segment lost 2 bases and the J segment 4 bases; nucleotides outside the gene matches: 4. The CDR3 nucleotides read TGCGCCAGCAGCTTCGGACAGGTGGCAGATACGCAGTATTTT. Residues: CASSFGQVADTQYF.

The chain carries TRBV7-9 and TRBJ2-1, with D hard to call. Trimming shortened V by 1 base and J by 9 bases, and 13 bases separated the two germline ends. CDR3 size: 14 residues. In germline, CDR1 is SEHNR, CDR2 FQNEAQ (reference sequence). The chain's CDR3 is CASSLEGSTTEQFF. The CDR3 DNA reads TGTGCCAGCAGCTTAGAGGGTTCTACAACTGAGCAGTTCTTC. Filled out from reference TRBV7-9 and TRBJ2-1, the complete variable domain reads DTGVSQNPRHKITKRGQNVTFRCDPISEHNRLYWYRQTLGQGPEFLTYFQNEAQLEKSRLLSDRFSAERPKGSFSTLEIQRTEQGDSAMYLCASSLEGSTTEQFFGPGTRLTVL.

The V gene is TRBV2, the J gene TRBJ2-7, with D perhaps TRBD2 (5 bases). The length of the CDR3 is 12 residues. Trimming cost V 5 bases and J 3 bases, with 8 bases left between them. From germline, CDR1 is SNHLY and CDR2 FYNNEI. CDR3 bases: TGTGCCAGCAGTCTAGACTACTACGAGCAGTACTTC. This encodes CASSLDYYEQYF.

The chain uses TRBV10-1 and TRBJ2-7; D not resolved. The V gene lost 6 bases and the J gene lost 0 bases, with 12 bases spanning the gap. This CDR3 is 14 amino acids long. Germline-derived CDR1 and CDR2 are WNHNN and SYGVQD (reference sequence). The CDR3: CASSDHRSSYEQYF. In DNA, the CDR3 is TGCGCCAGCAGCGATCATAGAAGCTCCTACGAGCAGTACTTC.

The rearrangement links TRBV7-9 to TRBJ1-1; D call uncertain. Trimming took off 5 bases at V and 1 base at J, with 8 bases between the two ends. CDR1 and CDR2 from the germline V gene are SEHNR and FQNEAQ (reference sequence). This CDR3 region has 13 residues. The CDR3 protein is CASSPFANTEAFF. The CDR3 nucleotides are TGTGCCAGCAGCCCATTTGCGAACACTGAAGCTTTCTTT.